The rows below give T cell receptor beta chains drawn from one sample of a study of radiation and T cells in renal cell carcinoma. Using immunoSEQ multiplex PCR, the repertoire was profiled, and TCRdb retains in-frame clones only, with some absent. The profile shows just over 95,000 clones, approximately 86% of them singletons. Here the sequenced sample was blood, taken from a patient whose treatment included radiotherapy and nephrectomy. The receptors were sampled from a man in his fifties with renal cell carcinoma. Both conserved end residues are part of each CDR3. The order of the fields is clone size, V gene, D gene, J gene, CDR3 DNA, CDR3 protein. The D gene is left open where the match is weak. Rows give clone size only sometimes, using once, few, many, or a class for an expanded clone.

NA	TRBV28	NA	TRBJ2-7	TGTGCCAGCAGTCTCGGGGCACCCTACGAGCAGTACTTC	CASSLGAPYEQYF
NA	TRBV7-3	NA	TRBJ1-1	TGTGCCAGCAGCCTGGGACACCAGAACACTGAAGCTTTCTTT	CASSLGHQNTEAFF
NA	TRBV7-2	NA	TRBJ2-1	TGTGCCAGCAGCTTGCTGGTCGGGGTAAATGAGCAGTTCTTC	CASSLLVGVNEQFF
NA	TRBV5-1	NA	TRBJ1-3	TGCGCCAGCAGCTTGGACAAACCCTGGGCCTACTTCTCTGGAAACACCATATATTTT	CASSLDKPWAYFSGNTIYF
NA	TRBV11-1	TRBD1	TRBJ1-1	TGTGCCAGCAGCTCCCCGGGAGGGGGCAGAGTTCGGGTCTTT	CASSSPGGGRVRVF
NA	TRBV9	NA	TRBJ2-7	TGTGCCAGCAGCGCCGGGCCCTCCTACGAGCAGTACTTC	CASSAGPSYEQYF
NA	TRBV4-2	TRBD2	TRBJ2-7	TGTGCCAGCAGCCAAGAAAGCGGGAGGGCCGGCTACGAGCAGTACTTC	CASSQESGRAGYEQYF
NA	TRBV9	TRBD2	TRBJ2-7	TGTGCCAGCAGCGTCTTAGCGGGACCATACGAGCAGTACTTC	CASSVLAGPYEQYF
NA	TRBV5-4	NA	TRBJ2-5	TGTGCCAGCAGCCCCCCCGGGCAGGAGGGAGAGACCCAGTACTTC	CASSPPGQEGETQYF
NA	TRBV28	TRBD2	TRBJ2-7	TGTGCCAGCAAGCCAACGGGGGGATACGAGCAGTACTTC	CASKPTGGYEQYF
NA	TRBV11-1	TRBD1	TRBJ2-5	TGTGCCAGCAGCCACGGGACAGGTCAAGAGACCCAGTACTTC	CASSHGTGQETQYF
NA	TRBV7-2	TRBD1	TRBJ1-1	TGTGCCAGCAGCTTGACAGGGGGGGTCACTGAAGCTTTCTTT	CASSLTGGVTEAFF
once	TRBV7-2	TRBD1	TRBJ1-6	TGTGCCAGCAGACAGGACAGGGAAAATTCACCCCTCCACTTT	CASRQDRENSPLHF
NA	TRBV5-8	NA	TRBJ2-1	TGTGCCAGCAGCTTTGAACAATACAACTACAATGAGCAGTTCTTC	CASSFEQYNYNEQFF
NA	TRBV30	NA	TRBJ2-7	TGTGCCTGGAGTATAAGTGATGAGCAGTACTTC	CAWSISDEQYF
NA	TRBV13	NA	TRBJ2-3	TGTGCCAGCAGCTTAAGCAGGGGCACAGATACGCAGTATTTT	CASSLSRGTDTQYF
NA	TRBV4-1	TRBD2	TRBJ2-7	TGCGCCAGCAGCCAAGATCGCTGGGTGGGTAGCGGGACAACCTACGAGCAGTACTTC	CASSQDRWVGSGTTYEQYF
NA	TRBV19	TRBD1	TRBJ1-5	TGTGCCAGTAGTAGACAGGGGGCTCAGCCCCAGCATTTT	CASSRQGAQPQHF
NA	TRBV28	NA	TRBJ1-2	TGTGCCAGCAGTAAAGAAAGACATGGCTACACCTTC	CASSKERHGYTF
NA	TRBV5-1	TRBD1	TRBJ2-5	TGCGCCAGCAGCCGGGTGGGACAGACACAAGAGACCCAGTACTTC	CASSRVGQTQETQYF
NA	TRBV5-4	TRBD2	TRBJ2-3	TGTGCCAGCAGCCTTCGGACTAGCGGGGCCCCAGATACGCAGTATTTT	CASSLRTSGAPDTQYF
NA	TRBV7-9	NA	TRBJ2-2	TGTGCCAGCAGCTTAGGCTTCCAAGTTTTTGAGTCCCTTGCCGGGGAGCTGTTTTTT	CASSLGFQVFESLAGELFF
NA	TRBV2	TRBD1	TRBJ1-2	TGTGCCAGCAGTGAACAAAGGGGGCGAGGCTACACCTTC	CASSEQRGRGYTF
NA	TRBV23-1	TRBD1	TRBJ1-2	TGCGCCAGCAGTCAGTGGGAACCGGGACAGGGCATATATGGCTACACCTTC	CASSQWEPGQGIYGYTF
NA	TRBV5-1	TRBD1	TRBJ2-2	TGCGCCAGCAGCCCACTCCCCGGACAGGCCGGGGAGCTGTTTTTT	CASSPLPGQAGELFF
NA	TRBV9	NA	TRBJ1-5	TGTGCCAGCGGGGCAGGGAATCAGCCCCAGCATTTT	CASGAGNQPQHF
NA	TRBV10-3	NA	TRBJ2-6	TGTGCCATCAGTTCCCACTTCTCTGGGGCCAACGTCCTGACTTTC	CAISSHFSGANVLTF
NA	TRBV27	NA	TRBJ2-3	TGTGCCAGCAGTTTGAGGGGGGCGCCTAGCACAGATACGCAGTATTTT	CASSLRGAPSTDTQYF
NA	TRBV28	TRBD1	TRBJ2-5	TGTGCCAGCAGTGCTCCCGGGACAGGTCAAGAGACCCAGTACTTC	CASSAPGTGQETQYF
NA	TRBV28	NA	TRBJ1-4	TGTGCCAGCCGAACAGGACGGGCTGATTATGAAAAACTGTTTTTT	CASRTGRADYEKLFF
NA	TRBV7-6	NA	TRBJ1-6	TGTGCCAGCAGCTTAGGGGGGAGAAATAATTCACCCCTCCACTTT	CASSLGGRNNSPLHF
NA	TRBV4-3	NA	TRBJ1-2	TGCGCCAGCAGCCAAGAATTCAGGGGTCTCATTAACTATGGCTACACCTTC	CASSQEFRGLINYGYTF
NA	TRBV23-1	TRBD1	TRBJ2-2	TGCGCCAGCAGTCCGATCGGACAGGTGAAAAACACCGGGGAGCTGTTTTTT	CASSPIGQVKNTGELFF
NA	TRBV6-6	TRBD1	TRBJ2-7	TGTGCCAGCAGTGCCGGGACAGGGCTGTACTTC	CASSAGTGLYF
NA	TRBV21-1	NA	TRBJ2-7	TGTGCCAGCAGCAAAGCGCTCGGCGGAGTTAGCTCCTACGAGCAGTACTTC	CASSKALGGVSSYEQYF
NA	TRBV30	TRBD1	TRBJ1-2	TGTGCCTGGTGGGACAGAGGTGGCTATGGCTACACCTTC	CAWWDRGGYGYTF